The 3 T cell receptor beta chains presented below share a single source sample, sequenced in a study of blood T cells in healthy people across ages. Sample-barcoded 5' priming and a J-beta primer mix drove a second PCR of about 7 to 11 cycles. TCRdb independently ran MiXCR on the 5' RACE reads; one entry per CDR3 protein. In the table there are about 540,000 distinct CDR3 sequences, more than 20% of which are singletons. This same sample was also part of a study on T cells of mothers and their children.

Sequencing input: blood. The receptors stem from a boy aged 10-17 years in good health.

Only a few counts were recorded for this clonotype. The chain combines TRBV12-3 or TRBV12-4 with TRBJ2-7, with 9 bases fitting TRBD2. CDR3 length: 16 residues. J gave up 6 bases and V 5 bases, and 14 bases lay outside the gene matches. This CDR3 reads CASSPTRGSGGVEQYF. DNA of the CDR3: TGTGCCAGCAGTCCCACTCGGGGTAGCGGGGGTGTCGAGCAGTACTTC.

The sample holds one count of this clonotype. J is TRBJ2-1 and V is TRBV3-1; TRBD2 matches at 7 bases. Germline V gene lookup returns CDR1 LGHDT and CDR2 YNNKEL (reference sequence). The CDR3 loop spans 16 amino acids. V shed 3 bases, J shed 0 bases, and the junction held 5 bases outside the gene matches. The CDR3 DNA is TGTGCCAGCAGCCACTGGCAGCGGGACTCCTACAATGAGCAGTTCTTC. Its translation: CASSHWQRDSYNEQFF.

The chain joins TRBV28 to TRBJ1-1; D gene unclear. The CDR3 consists of 14 residues. The V end lost 3 bases, the J end lost 2 bases, and 10 bases lay between the germline ends. CDR1 and CDR2 (germline): MDHEN, SYDVKM. The CDR3: CASSFWGYNTEAFF. The CDR3 DNA sequence: TGTGCCAGCAGTTTCTGGGGATATAACACTGAAGCTTTCTTT.